This record concerns one TCR beta chain sequence. The sample comes from a study of shared clonotypes between healthy human individuals. Study-wide context: Sampling drew on donors who were a couple of women and three men aged 18 to 49.

Trimming shortened V by 6 bases and J by 0 bases, and 18 bases separated the two germline ends. This CDR3 is 17 amino acids long. Germline V lookup: CDR1 MDHEN, CDR2 SYDVKM. Assay: immunoSEQ multiplex PCR; the TCRdb copy retains only in-frame clones and omits some. This sample carries fewer than 150,000 clones, under 70% of them seen once, and the ten largest clones take just under 25%. Participating donors were healthy, HIV-negative adults free of recent acute infections or vaccinations. CD8 memory combined CD45RO+ cells with CCR7-negative CD45RA+ TemRA cells. The receptor comes from a woman in her thirties in good health. The specimen was memory CD8+ T cells sorted from blood. Subset reported: CD45RO+ cells pooled with CCR7-negative TemRA cells. The rearrangement uses TRBV28 and TRBJ2-1; D possibly matches TRBD1 or TRBD2 (5 bases each). CDR3 amino acids: CASSLQTGRSSYNEQFF. CDR3 coding DNA: TGTGCCAGCAGCCTTCAAACGGGGCGGAGCTCCTACAATGAGCAGTTCTTC.